A single sample is the source of the 26 T cell receptor beta chains below, sequenced in a study of T-cell reconstitution after alpha-beta-depleted transplantation in children. Unique molecular identifiers were incorporated during preparation of the TCRbeta library. Each CDR3 protein is one row after TCRdb ran MiXCR on the PCR reads. The sample yields 330,000 or so distinct CDR3 sequences, 10% seen once. This specimen consisted of PBMCs, obtained before TCRalphabeta/CD19-depleted stem cell transplant. All receptors come from a boy younger than two with acute myeloid leukemia, due to receive a stem cell transplant.

This clonotype was seen many times. The V gene is TRBV10-3, the J gene TRBJ1-2; unclear D gene. The V gene's germline CDR1 is ENHRY and CDR2 SYGVKD. CDR3 length equals 11 residues. The V and J ends lost 4 bases and 3 bases respectively, with 3 bases between them. CDR3 sequence reads: CAISGDYGYTF. The DNA for the CDR3 is TGTGCCATCAGTGGAGACTATGGCTACACCTTC.

This clonotype was detected many times. This chain uses TRBV7-9 with TRBJ2-7, with 8 bases aligning to TRBD1. V was clipped by 2 bases and J by 2 bases; unmatched bases: 5. Germline lookup yields CDR1 SEHNR and CDR2 FQNEAQ (reference sequence). This CDR3 spans 15 amino acids. The CDR3 spells CASSLTGGRTYEQYF. In nucleotides, the CDR3 is TGTGCCAGCAGCTTAACAGGGGGGCGGACCTACGAGCAGTACTTC.

V is TRBV7-6 and J is TRBJ2-5; either TRBD1 or TRBD2 may supply D (5 bases each). Trimming removed 4 bases from V and 5 bases from J, with 14 bases in between. The CDR3 runs to 14 residues. The germline gives CDR1 SGHVS, CDR2 FNYEAQ. The CDR3 loop is CASSSSRGRETQYF. CDR3 DNA: TGTGCCAGCAGCTCCTCGAGGGGACGGGAGACCCAGTACTTC.

The sample holds a few counts of this clonotype. The chain combines TRBV29-1 with TRBJ1-1; D is undetermined. Germline values: CDR1 SQVTM, CDR2 ANQGSEA. V was cut by 6 bases and J by 1 base, with 9 bases left in between. The CDR3 totals 12 residues. CDR3 sequence (DNA): TGCAGCGTCTCAGTCGGGAACACTGAAGCTTTCTTT. It codes for CSVSVGNTEAFF. Drawing the rest from reference TRBV29-1 and TRBJ1-1, the complete variable domain is SAVISQKPSRDICQRGTSLTIQCQVDSQVTMMFWYRQQPGQSLTLIATANQGSEATYESGFVIDKFPISRPNLTFSTLTVSNMSPEDSSIYLCSVSVGNTEAFFGQGTRLTVV.

This clonotype appeared a few times. The V gene is TRBV28, the J gene TRBJ1-2; perhaps TRBD1 as D (5 bases). Germline lookup yields CDR1 MDHEN and CDR2 SYDVKM. This CDR3 spans 14 amino acids. The V and J ends lost 6 bases and 4 bases respectively, with 15 bases between them. The CDR3 region has the DNA TGTGCCAGCAGACCGGGCCTCCAGGGCTATGGCTACACCTTC. Translation gives CASRPGLQGYGYTF.

This clonotype was counted at least ten times. The rearrangement uses TRBV20-1 and TRBJ2-5; D is possibly TRBD2 (5 bases). Looked up from germline, CDR1 is DFQATT and CDR2 is SNEGSKA (reference sequence). The V gene lost 3 bases and the J gene lost 1 base, with 9 bases spanning the gap. The CDR3 has 13 amino acids. CDR3 bases: TGCAGTGCTAGGACCGGGATCCAAGAGACCCAGTACTTC. Translating it yields CSARTGIQETQYF.

About this clonotype: A much larger clone differs by one base, so this may be a read error. The chain employs TRBV28 and TRBJ2-7, with D perhaps matching TRBD1 (6 bases). The CDR3 extends over 14 amino acids. Germline V gene lookup returns CDR1 MDHEN and CDR2 SYDVKM. Trimming stripped 5 bases from V and 6 bases from J, with 17 bases between. CDR3: CASSEWTVDTEQYF. CDR3 DNA sequence: TGTGCCAGCAGTGAATGGACAGTGGATACCGAGCAGTACTTC. The complete variable domain, with remaining parts taken from reference TRBV28 and TRBJ2-7, reads DVKVTQSSRYLVKRTGEKVFLECVQDMDHENMFWYRQDPGLGLRLIYFSYDVKMKEKGDIPEGYSVSREKKERFSLILESASTNQTSMYLCASSEWTVDTEQYFGPGTRLTVT.

There are many counts of this clonotype. The genes are TRBV10-3 and TRBJ1-1; TRBD1 aligns across 7 bases. CDR3 length equals 15 residues. Germline lookup yields CDR1 ENHRY and CDR2 SYGVKD. With 0 bases clipped from V and 1 base from J, the junction kept 2 bases outside the gene matches. The CDR3 DNA reads TGTGCCATCAGTGAGTCGAACAGGGGGAACACTGAAGCTTTCTTT. It codes for CAISESNRGNTEAFF.

There are many counts of this clonotype. The V gene is TRBV10-3, the J gene TRBJ1-6; D is unresolved. The V gene's germline CDR1 is ENHRY and CDR2 SYGVKD. V gave up 6 bases and J gave up 9 bases, with 9 bases separating them. CDR3 length: 12 amino acids. CDR3 coding DNA: TGTGCCATCAGAAAAAGTGGTTCACCCCTCCACTTT. Translating it yields CAIRKSGSPLHF.

This clonotype has at least ten counts. The rearrangement joins TRBV28 to TRBJ2-1; D gene ambiguous. CDR3 length: 12 residues. The germline V and J ends were trimmed by 6 bases and 6 bases, with 9 bases remaining between them. Germline loops: CDR1 MDHEN, CDR2 SYDVKM. This CDR3 reads CASSPGVNEQFF. The CDR3 DNA sequence: TGTGCCAGCAGCCCAGGAGTCAATGAGCAGTTCTTC.

This clonotype was seen a few times. The gene calls are TRBV29-1 and TRBJ1-2; D gene ambiguous. Germline V gene sequence: CDR1 SQVTM, CDR2 ANQGSEA. The CDR3 spans 12 residues. Trimming removed 4 bases at V and 4 bases at J, with 10 bases between. CDR3 coding DNA: TGCAGCGTTGTGTCCCACTCCTATGGCTACACCTTC. Translating it yields CSVVSHSYGYTF.

At least ten counts were recorded for this clonotype. This chain connects TRBV6-2 or TRBV6-3 to TRBJ2-7, with 13 bases lining up with TRBD2. V gave up 7 bases and J gave up 6 bases; unmatched junction bases: 6. Germline CDR1 is MNHEY and CDR2 is SVGEGT. CDR3 length equals 14 residues. In DNA, the CDR3 is TGTGCCAGCACCCCGGGACTAGCGGGGACCGAGCAGTACTTC. It translates to CASTPGLAGTEQYF.

This clonotype occurred many times. The chain joins TRBV28 to TRBJ2-1; D call uncertain. The germline V gene encodes CDR1 MDHEN and CDR2 SYDVKM. CDR3 length: 17 residues. Trimming removed 8 bases at V and 4 bases at J, with 24 bases between. DNA of the CDR3: TGTGCCAGCCATTCCTTTGGGCAGACCTACACGTACAATGAGCAGTTCTTC. The encoded protein is CASHSFGQTYTYNEQFF.

At least ten counts were recorded for this clonotype. The chain uses TRBV29-1 and TRBJ2-4; TRBD1 agrees at 10 bases. V lost 5 bases to trimming and J lost 8 bases; unmatched junction nucleotides: 9. The CDR3 covers 14 residues. Per the germline V gene, CDR1 is SQVTM and CDR2 is ANQGSEA. The CDR3: CSVSFSGTGDIQYF. CDR3 DNA: TGCAGCGTTAGTTTTTCCGGGACAGGGGACATTCAGTACTTC.

In this sample, this clonotype turned up many times. This chain links TRBV5-1 with TRBJ2-1; TRBD2 aligns across 9 bases. CDR3 length: 17 amino acids. J gave up 1 base and V 1 base, and 6 bases lay outside the gene matches. CDR1 SGHRS and CDR2 YFSETQ come from the germline V gene. CDR3: CASSLRAGGSSYNEQFF. DNA for the CDR3: TGCGCCAGCAGCTTGAGAGCGGGAGGCAGTTCCTACAATGAGCAGTTCTTC.

This clonotype was seen only a few times. The chain carries TRBV7-2 and TRBJ2-5; 7 bases fit TRBD2. This CDR3 has 14 amino acids. The junction had 3 bases not matched to a gene; V was cut back by 1 base and J by 4 bases. Looked up from germline, CDR1 is SGHTA and CDR2 is FQGNSA. The CDR3 sequence is CASSLVREAETQYF. CDR3 nucleotide sequence: TGTGCCAGCAGCTTAGTTCGGGAGGCAGAGACCCAGTACTTC.

The V call is TRBV9, the J call TRBJ2-1, with 16 nucleotides matching TRBD2. V lost 0 bases and J lost 0; bases outside the gene matches: 6. Germline assignment: CDR1 SGDLS and CDR2 YYNGEE. The CDR3 runs to 20 residues. Here the CDR3 reads CASSVEGLAGGSASYNEQFF. CDR3 nucleotides: TGTGCCAGCAGCGTAGAGGGACTAGCGGGGGGGTCCGCCTCCTACAATGAGCAGTTCTTC.

This clonotype was counted at least ten times. CDR3 coding DNA: TGTGCCATCAGTGAGTCTAGCGGCACAGATACGCAGTATTTT. Translated: CAISESSGTDTQYF. This chain connects TRBV10-3 to TRBJ2-3; TRBD2 might be the D (5 bases). Germline V gene sequence: CDR1 ENHRY, CDR2 SYGVKD. The CDR3 runs 14 residues. The germline V and J ends were trimmed by 0 bases and 1 base, with 5 bases remaining between them.

This clonotype was counted only a few times. The chain has TRBV4-3 and TRBJ2-6; the match to TRBD1 covers 7 bases. From germline, CDR1 is LGHNA and CDR2 YSLEER. The CDR3 is made up of 19 amino acids. The ends lost 0 bases at V and 5 bases at J; junction bases unmatched: 13. This chain's CDR3 is CASSQDGPLQGTWANVLTF. The CDR3 bases are TGCGCCAGCAGCCAAGATGGGCCCCTACAGGGGACGTGGGCCAACGTCCTGACTTTC.

This clonotype showed up just a few times. The chain recombines TRBV24-1 with TRBJ2-5, with 9 bases identical to TRBD1. The J segment lost 3 bases and the V segment lost 0 bases, leaving 1 base of the junction unmatched. Germline V gene sequence: CDR1 KGHDR, CDR2 SFDVKD. This CDR3 comprises 15 residues. CDR3 nucleotides: TGTGCCACCAGTGATTTGGGGGACAGGGAAGAGACCCAGTACTTC. It translates to CATSDLGDREETQYF.

This clonotype was seen at least ten times. The chain couples TRBV20-1 to TRBJ2-1; 10 nucleotides align to TRBD2. This CDR3 is built from 15 residues. V shed 6 bases, J shed 5 bases, and the junction held 10 bases outside the gene matches. Per the germline V gene, CDR1 is DFQATT and CDR2 is SNEGSKA (reference sequence). Here the CDR3 DNA reads TGCAGTGCCATCTCCCTAGCGGGGGTTAACAATGAGCAGTTCTTC. It translates to CSAISLAGVNNEQFF.

Comment on this clonotype: Possible read error: a much larger clone is one base away. The V and J genes are TRBV7-2 and TRBJ2-7, with D perhaps TRBD2 (6 bases). V lost 2 bases and J lost 2, with 16 bases in between. The CDR3 is 16 amino acids. From germline, CDR1 is SGHTA and CDR2 FQGNSA. The CDR3 protein is CASSLTLARGPYEQYF. In DNA form, the CDR3 reads TGTGCCAGCAGCTTAACGCTAGCGCGAGGGCCCTACGAGCAGTACTTC.

This clonotype was seen at least ten times. The chain employs TRBV4-2 and TRBJ1-3, with TRBD1 matching 8 bases. V lost 0 bases, J lost 5 bases, and 15 bases stayed unmatched. Germline-derived CDR1 and CDR2 are LGHNA and YNFKEQ. This CDR3 has 19 residues. CDR3: CASSQESGGVGQGRNTIYF. DNA for the CDR3: TGTGCCAGCAGCCAAGAAAGCGGTGGTGTAGGACAGGGACGAAACACCATATATTTT.

The sample holds a few counts of this clonotype. The J gene is TRBJ2-5, the V gene TRBV11-2; D gene ambiguous. This CDR3 is 15 amino acids long. Germline V gene data show CDR1 as SGHAT and CDR2 as FQNNGV. V gave up 0 bases and J gave up 1 base, with 9 bases separating them. The CDR3 DNA reads TGTGCCAGCAGCTTAGACAGGCTCCCCCAAGAGACCCAGTACTTC. As protein: CASSLDRLPQETQYF.

This clonotype was counted at least ten times. This chain links TRBV25-1 with TRBJ2-7; TRBD2 aligns across 7 bases. The CDR3 totals 12 residues. V gave up 4 bases and J gave up 5 bases; unmatched junction bases: 2. Germline V CDR1 and CDR2: MGHDK, SYGVNS. This CDR3 is CASSALANEQYF. The CDR3 DNA reads TGTGCCAGCAGTGCACTAGCGAACGAGCAGTACTTC.

Many counts were recorded for this clonotype. The V gene is TRBV7-9, the J gene TRBJ1-1; D is uncertain. Looked up from germline, CDR1 is SEHNR and CDR2 is FQNEAQ (reference sequence). This CDR3 has 13 residues. Trimming pared 2 bases from V and 1 base from J, leaving 5 bases between. The CDR3 loop is CASSLLANTEAFF. The CDR3, as DNA: TGTGCCAGCAGCTTATTGGCGAACACTGAAGCTTTCTTT.